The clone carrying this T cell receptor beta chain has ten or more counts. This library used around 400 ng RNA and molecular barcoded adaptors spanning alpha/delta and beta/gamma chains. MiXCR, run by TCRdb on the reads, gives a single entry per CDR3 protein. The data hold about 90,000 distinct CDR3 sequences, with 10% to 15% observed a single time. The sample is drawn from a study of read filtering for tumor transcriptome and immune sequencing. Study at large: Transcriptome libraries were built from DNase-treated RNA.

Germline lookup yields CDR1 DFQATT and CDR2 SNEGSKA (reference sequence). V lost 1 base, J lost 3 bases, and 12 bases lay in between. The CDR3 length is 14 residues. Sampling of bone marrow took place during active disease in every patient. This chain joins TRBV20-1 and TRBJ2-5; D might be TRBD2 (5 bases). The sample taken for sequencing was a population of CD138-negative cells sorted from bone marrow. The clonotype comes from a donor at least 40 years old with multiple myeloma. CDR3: CSARVPSGKETQYF. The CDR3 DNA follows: TGCAGTGCTAGAGTTCCCAGCGGAAAAGAGACCCAGTACTTC.